Listed below are T cell receptor beta chains from one sample, sequenced in a study of shared clonotypes between healthy human individuals. The method was immunoSEQ multiplex PCR; TCRdb's version includes in-frame clones alone and lacks a portion of them. The table has more than 1.2 million clones, approximately 98.5% seen once. Sequenced: naive CD4+ T cells sorted from blood. These receptors were obtained from a man between 25 and 39 years old in good health. Each CDR3 is given without its conserved first and last residue. Each record gives: V gene, J gene, CDR3 protein.

>TRBV9|TRBJ2-1
ASSGGTSPNEQF
>TRBV30|TRBJ1-2
AWSTGRFSYGYT
>TRBV18|TRBJ2-2
ASSPGRAGKVGELF
>TRBV7-6|TRBJ2-7
ASSPRDLGGTEQY
>TRBV19|TRBJ1-2
ASSIGRLSYGYT
>TRBV6-1|TRBJ1-1
ASSPGTGRNTEAF
>TRBV7-8|TRBJ2-5
ASSNDGEETQY
>TRBV10-2|TRBJ2-7
ASSLHVPGQGGPRQQY
>TRBV4-1|TRBJ2-7
ASRQDSLGTSGEQY
>TRBV6-1|TRBJ2-1
ASSEALGHNEQF
>TRBV7-2|TRBJ2-2
ASSFFVGTDGAGELF
>TRBV5-8|TRBJ2-3
ASSPRGLTDTQY
>TRBV28|TRBJ1-5
ASSSPQGRPQH
>TRBV2|TRBJ2-4
ASSGWTSAAKNIQY
>TRBV9|TRBJ2-5
ASSTKDRQETQY
>TRBV7-2|TRBJ2-3
ASSLDLSWTDTQY
>TRBV6-1|TRBJ2-7
ASSDTAYEQY
>TRBV15|TRBJ2-7
ATSRAGQGAPEQY
>TRBV7-2|TRBJ1-2
ASSPGTAYGYT
>TRBV4-1|TRBJ2-7
ASSQVPVSSYEQY
>TRBV30|TRBJ2-5
AWSPRHQETQY
>TRBV12-5|TRBJ1-1
ASGLAGRQAF
>TRBV11-1|TRBJ2-6
ASGVSGANVLT
>TRBV27|TRBJ1-5
ASSIVPSAGNQPQH
>TRBV6-6|TRBJ2-1
ASRGPGTSPGNEQF
>TRBV28|TRBJ2-3
ASTATDTQY
>TRBV19|TRBJ2-7
ASSSLGQHGSYEQY
>TRBV6-1|TRBJ2-7
ASSALAGVMNEQY
>TRBV4-3|TRBJ1-2
ASSQDGTGSGGYT
>TRBV29-1|TRBJ2-1
SVEREYNEQF
>TRBV4-1|TRBJ2-7
ASSQDRDTLYEQY
>TRBV5-4|TRBJ2-1
ASSFRRQGGEQF
>TRBV28|TRBJ2-1
ASSPRVAGVVEQF
>TRBV28|TRBJ2-5
ASSSSVPWVQY
>TRBV2|TRBJ2-7
ASSGKPGLSYEQY
>TRBV5-3|TRBJ1-5
ARSLEGSNQPQH
>TRBV2|TRBJ2-7
ASNKRAYEQY
>TRBV2|TRBJ2-2
ASSVARPTGELF
>TRBV5-1|TRBJ2-2
ASSLRGYDSGELF
>TRBV5-5|TRBJ2-1
ASSLVRGMQF
>TRBV13|TRBJ2-5
ASTPRLQRPLMETQY
>TRBV4-1|TRBJ2-3
ASSQEIFQGDTQY
>TRBV5-1|TRBJ1-2
ASSPDSSYGYT
>TRBV29-1|TRBJ2-3
SVGGGPGTDTQY
>TRBV18|TRBJ2-7
ASSPTAGSSYEQY